A selection of T cell receptor beta chains follows, all from one sample in a study of T cell changes during pregnancy in multiple sclerosis. Sequencing used immunoSEQ multiplex PCR; TCRdb keeps in-frame clones, though not all of them. The sample contains about 75,000 clones, around 89% of which appear only once. The sample was peripheral blood, taken in the first trimester of pregnancy. All receptors come from a female donor in good health, enrolled as a control in a pregnancy study. The CDR3 runs from the conserved cysteine through the conserved F or W. D genes are given only for firm matches. Clone size is shown for a subset of rows, as once, few, many or a class of expanded clone.

D | J | size | V | CDR3 | DNA
. | TRBJ2-3 | . | TRBV7-9 | CASSLVGQVRTDTQYF | TGTGCCAGCAGCTTAGTAGGTCAGGTCCGCACAGATACGCAGTATTTT
. | TRBJ1-1 | . | TRBV5-6 | CASSNVYRTRAFF | TGTGCCAGCAGTAATGTTTATAGGACTCGGGCTTTCTTT
TRBD2 | TRBJ2-5 | . | TRBV7-2 | CASSRTSGLQETQYF | TGTGCCAGCAGTAGGACTAGCGGACTACAAGAGACCCAGTACTTC
. | TRBJ1-6 | . | TRBV7-9 | CASSLDRVSNSPLHF | TGTGCCAGCAGCTTAGACAGGGTCTCTAATTCACCCCTCCACTTT
TRBD2 | TRBJ2-5 | . | TRBV4-1 | CASSQERGTSGAKETQYF | TGCGCCAGCAGCCAAGAGCGAGGGACTAGCGGGGCTAAAGAGACCCAGTACTTC
. | TRBJ2-2 | . | TRBV21-1 | CASSKACCRDRLFLNTGELFF | TGTGCCAGCAGCAAAGCATGTTGCCGAGATAGACTATTTTTGAACACCGGGGAGCTGTTTTTT
. | TRBJ1-1 | . | TRBV5-6 | CASSLWGRVGENTEAFF | TGTGCCAGCAGCTTGTGGGGCAGGGTCGGTGAGAACACTGAAGCTTTCTTT
TRBD1 | TRBJ1-1 | . | TRBV6-1 | CASSGPGQGQRAEAFF | TGTGCCAGCAGTGGACCGGGACAGGGTCAGAGAGCTGAAGCTTTCTTT
TRBD1 | TRBJ1-2 | . | TRBV5-6 | CASSRDRAAYGYTF | TGTGCCAGCAGCCGGGACAGGGCCGCCTATGGCTACACCTTC
. | TRBJ2-1 | . | TRBV10-3 | CAISESTGTNEQFF | TGTGCCATCAGTGAGTCAACGGGTACGAATGAGCAGTTCTTC
. | TRBJ1-6 | . | TRBV9 | CASSVDPGADSPLHF | TGTGCCAGCAGCGTCGATCCAGGGGCGGACTCACCCCTCCACTTT
TRBD1 | TRBJ1-5 | . | TRBV5-6 | CASSLAAGTGGVNQPQHF | TGTGCCAGCAGCTTGGCCGCCGGGACAGGGGGAGTTAATCAGCCCCAGCATTTT
. | TRBJ2-5 | . | TRBV10-2 | CASTATGTPGETQYF | TGCGCCAGCACCGCGACCGGGACTCCGGGAGAGACCCAGTACTTC
TRBD2 | TRBJ2-3 | . | TRBV19 | CASSFTSGGADTQYF | TGTGCCAGTAGTTTCACTAGCGGGGGGGCAGATACGCAGTATTTT
TRBD1 | TRBJ2-7 | few | TRBV7-2 | CASSFGQAAYEQYF | TGTGCCAGCAGCTTTGGACAGGCCGCCTACGAGCAGTACTTC
. | TRBJ1-2 | . | TRBV28 | CASRPNRLYGYTF | TGTGCCAGCAGACCGAACAGATTATATGGCTACACCTTC
TRBD2 | TRBJ2-7 | . | TRBV5-5 | CASSLGLAVSYEQYF | TGTGCCAGCAGCTTGGGGCTAGCGGTATCCTACGAGCAGTACTTC
. | TRBJ2-2 | few | TRBV9 | CASSALSTGELFF | TGTGCCAGCAGCGCCCTTAGCACCGGGGAGCTGTTTTTT
TRBD2 | TRBJ2-5 | . | TRBV4-3 | CASSQDVQEAGDGKTQYF | TGCGCCAGCAGCCAAGATGTGCAGGAAGCGGGAGATGGGAAGACCCAGTACTTC
. | TRBJ1-3 | . | TRBV13 | CASSSRTEGGNTIYF | TGTGCCAGCAGCTCTCGGACGGAGGGAGGAAACACCATATATTTT
. | TRBJ1-2 | many | TRBV18 | CASSPVAQGSSGYTF | TGTGCCAGCTCACCAGTAGCACAGGGAAGTAGTGGCTACACCTTC
. | TRBJ1-2 | once | TRBV18 | CASSPGRGYGYTF | TGTGCCAGCTCACCCGGACGGGGGTATGGCTACACCTTC
TRBD1 | TRBJ2-3 | . | TRBV5-1 | CASSLNRGTDTQYF | TGCGCCAGCAGCTTGAACAGGGGTACAGATACGCAGTATTTT
TRBD1 | TRBJ2-3 | . | TRBV6-4 | CASSISTGTLTDTQYF | TGTGCCAGCAGTATCTCGACAGGGACCCTCACAGATACGCAGTATTTT
. | TRBJ2-1 | . | TRBV7-2 | CASGVDSRTYNEQFF | TGTGCCAGCGGGGTGGACAGCAGGACCTACAATGAGCAGTTCTTC
TRBD1 | TRBJ1-2 | . | TRBV6-1 | CASSETLRGRDGYTF | TGTGCCAGCAGTGAAACACTCAGGGGGCGGGATGGCTACACCTTC
. | TRBJ1-1 | medium-sized | TRBV14 | CASSQEFFGNTEAFF | TGTGCCAGCAGCCAAGAGTTTTTCGGGAACACTGAAGCTTTCTTT
TRBD1 | TRBJ1-6 | . | TRBV27 | CASSSLGTAGLGSPLHF | TGTGCCAGCAGTTCACTCGGGACAGCCGGCCTTGGTTCACCCCTCCACTTT
. | TRBJ1-6 | . | TRBV4-2 | CASSQDSPNSLLHF | TGTGCCAGCAGCCAAGATTCACCTAATTCACTCCTCCACTTT
TRBD1 | TRBJ1-2 | . | TRBV28 | CASRPQTGLYGYTF | TGTGCCAGCAGACCTCAGACAGGGCTCTATGGCTACACCTTC
. | TRBJ1-2 | . | TRBV18 | CASSPGRDSNYGYTF | TGTGCCAGCTCACCAGGGAGGGATTCTAACTATGGCTACACCTTC
TRBD1 | TRBJ1-6 | . | TRBV6-1 | CASSEHHRGASAYNSPLHF | TGTGCCAGCAGTGAACATCACAGGGGGGCTAGCGCCTATAATTCACCCCTCCACTTT
. | TRBJ2-7 | . | TRBV5-6 | CASSLAPTVSSYEQYF | TGTGCCAGCAGCTTGGCCCCGACAGTATCCTCCTACGAGCAGTACTTC
. | TRBJ1-6 | . | TRBV4-3 | CASSQGRQVGPNSPLHF | TGCGCCAGCAGCCAAGGTAGACAGGTCGGGCCTAATTCACCCCTCCACTTT
. | TRBJ1-1 | . | TRBV5-6 | CASSLSGTSEAFF | TGTGCCAGCAGCTTGTCGGGGACTTCGGAAGCTTTCTTT
. | TRBJ2-7 | . | TRBV19 | CASSPQVSYEQYF | TGTGCCAGTAGTCCACAGGTCTCCTACGAGCAGTACTTC
TRBD1 | TRBJ1-6 | . | TRBV4-3 | CASSPDRGWQSPLHF | TGCGCCAGCAGCCCCGACAGGGGGTGGCAATCACCCCTCCACTTT
TRBD2 | TRBJ2-1 | . | TRBV7-8 | CASSYGGWGTSANEQFF | TGTGCCAGCAGCTACGGGGGGTGGGGGACTAGCGCCAATGAGCAGTTCTTC
. | TRBJ2-5 | . | TRBV15 | CATSRAPSGQGRLETQYF | TGTGCCACCAGCAGAGCCCCCTCTGGGCAGGGCAGATTGGAGACCCAGTACTTC